This TCR beta chain appears in the sequencing data of a study of vaccination and CD4 T cells after COVID-19. The sample's treatment: roughly 10-day PBMC culture with coronavirus spike peptide pools or control peptides (ViraFEST assay). After removal of 11 bases from V and 8 bases from J, the junction contained 13 bases not matched to a gene. Germline V lookup: CDR1 LNHDA, CDR2 SQIVND (reference sequence). The CDR3 covers 13 residues. With regard to this clonotype: Its antigen is as yet unknown.

Oncomine TCR Beta short-read sequencing was applied to DNA from cultured CD4+ T cells. MiXCR was run by TCRdb on the PCR reads, yielding one entry per CDR3 protein. Altogether around 14,000 distinct CDR3 sequences are present, around 21% being singletons, with the ten largest covering around 15%. The V gene is TRBV19, the J gene TRBJ2-3; the match to TRBD2 covers 7 bases. The clonotype comes from a human donor with COVID-19. The source material was cultured CD4+ T cells from blood. CDR3 residues: CAVGYSGGGTQYF. CDR3 coding DNA: TGTGCCGTAGGGTATTCGGGCGGGGGTACGCAGTATTTT.